The 31 T cell receptor beta chains presented below share a single source sample, sequenced in a study of blood T cell repertoires in COVID-19. The method was immunoSEQ multiplex PCR; TCRdb's version includes in-frame clones alone and lacks a portion of them. The data contain approximately 200,000 clones, about 83% of them singletons. Sequenced: PBMCs or T cells enriched from blood (not recorded which). These receptor sequences come from a woman aged 25 to 45 who had recovered from COVID-19.

The rearrangement links TRBV2 to TRBJ1-5; maybe TRBD1 (5 bases). CDR3 length: 14 amino acids. The ends were cut back, 6 bases at V and 4 bases at J, with 13 bases in the middle. Germline CDR1 SNHLY, CDR2 FYNNEI. The DNA for the CDR3 is TGTGCCAGCAGGGGACTACGAAAAAATCAGCCCCAGCATTTT. Translation gives CASRGLRKNQPQHF.

The gene calls are TRBV11-2 and TRBJ2-1; D perhaps matches TRBD2 (5 bases). The germline CDR1 and CDR2 sequences are SGHAT and FQNNGV. This CDR3 is built from 15 residues. Between the trimmed V and J ends, which lost 2 bases and 3 bases, there was a span of 11 bases. The CDR3: CASSLLEEHYNEQFF. The CDR3 coding sequence is TGTGCCAGCAGCTTATTGGAGGAACACTACAATGAGCAGTTCTTC.

V gene TRBV27 combines with J gene TRBJ1-1; TRBD1 matches at 7 bases. J lost 4 bases, V lost 1 base, and 6 bases had no gene match. This CDR3 has 15 residues. In germline, CDR1 is MNHEY, CDR2 SMNVEV (reference sequence). CDR3 sequence reads: CASSLYPYRGTEAFF. The CDR3, as DNA: TGTGCCAGCAGTTTATATCCCTACAGGGGCACTGAAGCTTTCTTT.

This chain joins TRBV27 and TRBJ2-5; 10 bases agree with TRBD2. Looked up from germline, CDR1 is MNHEY and CDR2 is SMNVEV (reference sequence). This CDR3 has 17 residues. The V and J ends lost 8 bases and 5 bases, in that order; junction bases with no gene match: 17. The CDR3 DNA reads as TGTGCCAGCCATCCCGGGGGGGCTAGCGGGAGCCGGGAGACCCAGTACTTC. Translation: CASHPGGASGSRETQYF.

The chain combines TRBV19 with TRBJ1-2; 7 bases map to TRBD1. This CDR3 is 15 amino acids long. Germline V CDR1 and CDR2: LNHDA, SQIVND (reference sequence). Trimming removed 4 bases from V and 3 bases from J; junction bases left unmatched: 8. Written as DNA, the CDR3 is TGTGCCAGTAGTAACCCTTTTCAGGGGGACTATGGCTACACCTTC. Protein sequence: CASSNPFQGDYGYTF.

The chain couples TRBV24-1 to TRBJ2-7; TRBD1 agrees at 7 bases. Unmatched junction bases numbered 7, after V lost 3 bases and J lost 3 bases. The germline CDR1 and CDR2 sequences are KGHDR and SFDVKD. The CDR3 is 15 amino acids. CDR3 nucleotides: TGTGCCACCAGTGATAAGGGGGCCAGGAACTACGAGCAGTACTTC. Translating it yields CATSDKGARNYEQYF.

This chain connects TRBV9 to TRBJ2-7; D perhaps matches TRBD2 (6 bases). Germline CDR1 reads SGDLS; CDR2 reads YYNGEE. The V and J ends lost 2 bases and 3 bases respectively, with 18 bases between them. This CDR3 has 16 residues. This CDR3 is CASSVETSSAIYEQYF. The CDR3 DNA is TGTGCCAGCAGCGTCGAGACTAGTTCGGCGATCTACGAGCAGTACTTC.

The chain links TRBV5-6 to TRBJ2-5, with TRBD2 identical over 14 bases. This CDR3 has 16 residues. Trimming at V came to 3 bases and at J to 5 bases, leaving 6 bases not matched to a gene. CDR1 is SGHDT, CDR2 YYEEEE, per germline. CDR3 protein: CASSSRTSGRIETQYF. CDR3 DNA: TGTGCCAGCAGCTCCCGGACTAGCGGGAGGATCGAGACCCAGTACTTC.

The rearrangement joins TRBV7-2 to TRBJ2-2; possible D gene TRBD1, 6 bases. This CDR3 region has 13 residues. V lost 10 bases and J lost 1, with 10 bases in between. CDR1 is SGHTA, CDR2 FQGNSA, per germline. The CDR3 sequence: CATSGQNTGELFF. For the CDR3, the DNA is TGTGCCACCTCGGGACAGAACACCGGGGAGCTGTTTTTT. Combining the CDR3 with reference TRBV7-2 and TRBJ2-2 gives the whole variable domain GAGVSQSPSNKVTEKGKDVELRCDPISGHTALYWYRQSLGQGLEFLIYFQGNSAPDKSGLPSDRFSAERTGGSVSTLTIQRTQQEDSAVYLCATSGQNTGELFFGEGSRLTVL.

The J gene is TRBJ2-3, the V gene TRBV2; the match to TRBD1 covers 12 bases. CDR1 is SNHLY, CDR2 FYNNEI, per germline. The trim removed 6 bases at V and 1 base at J, leaving 17 bases unmatched. The CDR3 is 20 residues long. The CDR3 DNA reads as TGTGCCAGCAGCACTCAACCCGGGACAGGGGGCTGGGGTGGCACAGATACGCAGTATTTT. It encodes CASSTQPGTGGWGGTDTQYF. Full variable domain (rest looked up from reference TRBV2 and TRBJ2-3): EPEVTQTPSHQVTQMGQEVILRCVPISNHLYFYWYRQILGQKVEFLVSFYNNEISEKSEIFDDQFSVERPDGSNFTLKIRSTKLEDSAMYFCASSTQPGTGGWGGTDTQYFGPGTRLTVL.

In this sample, this clone turned up a few times. The chain links TRBV29-1 to TRBJ2-5, with 12 bases matching TRBD2. The length of the CDR3 is 15 residues. From germline, CDR1 is SQVTM and CDR2 ANQGSEA. V shed 6 bases, J shed 5 bases, and the junction held 10 bases outside the gene matches. The CDR3 region is CSVPTSGRIVETQYF. The CDR3 bases are TGCAGCGTGCCAACTAGCGGGAGGATCGTGGAGACCCAGTACTTC.

The CDR3 DNA reads as TGTGCCAGCAGGCCCCTTACGGGGGAAAAGGACTATGGCTACACCTTC. Its protein is CASRPLTGEKDYGYTF. This chain links TRBV28 with TRBJ1-2; D is perhaps TRBD1 (5 bases). The germline CDR1 and CDR2 sequences are MDHEN and SYDVKM. The CDR3 consists of 16 residues. V lost 6 bases and J lost 3, with 20 bases in between.

The gene calls are TRBV5-6 and TRBJ1-4; TRBD1 matches 7 bases. V trimming: 2 bases; J trimming: 4 bases; junction bases outside the gene matches: 5. Germline CDR1 SGHDT, CDR2 YYEEEE. This CDR3 region has 15 residues. CDR3 sequence reads: CASSFEGAGNEKLFF. As DNA, the CDR3 is TGTGCCAGCAGCTTCGAGGGGGCTGGTAATGAAAAACTGTTTTTT.

The V call is TRBV4-1, the J call TRBJ2-2; D uncertain. The CDR3 runs 15 residues. Per germline, CDR1 MGHRA and CDR2 YSYEKL. V lost 0 bases and J lost 6, with 11 bases in between. CDR3 nucleotide sequence: TGCGCCAGCAGCCAAGAGGGCTCACAACCCGGGGAGCTGTTTTTT. Translation gives CASSQEGSQPGELFF.

In the case of this clone: The junction departs from the called germline gene at one end, perhaps through a read error. The rearrangement joins TRBV5-6 to TRBJ1-2; the D is unclear. Germline V gene sequence: CDR1 SGHDT, CDR2 YYEEEE. The CDR3 has 11 amino acids. The CDR3 DNA reads as TGTGCCAGCAGCTCCAGGTTTCGTTCCACATTC. This gives the protein CASSSRFRSTF.

The rearrangement joins TRBV12-5 to TRBJ2-1; 8 bases are a match to TRBD2. The CDR3 extends over 12 amino acids. Trimming took 6 bases from V and 9 from J; bases not matched to a gene: 4. CDR1 and CDR2 from the germline V gene are LGHNT and FRNRAP. The CDR3 loop reads CASGSGRSEQFF. The CDR3 DNA follows: TGTGCTAGTGGCAGCGGGAGAAGTGAGCAGTTCTTC.

CDR3 region: CSVGASGYNEQFF. The CDR3 nucleotides are TGCAGCGTTGGGGCTAGCGGCTACAATGAGCAGTTCTTC. The rearrangement links TRBV29-1 to TRBJ2-1, with 7 positions matching TRBD2. The V gene end was trimmed by 4 bases and the J gene end by 3 bases; junction bases not matched to a gene: 3. The germline gives CDR1 SQVTM, CDR2 ANQGSEA. This CDR3 is 13 amino acids long.

The CDR3 reads CASSLLGEADTQYF. Here the CDR3 DNA reads TGTGCCAGCAGCTTGTTGGGAGAAGCAGATACGCAGTATTTT. The chain combines TRBV5-6 with TRBJ2-3, with D perhaps TRBD2 (5 bases). The CDR3 runs to 14 residues. V lost 1 base to trimming and J lost 4 bases, with 10 bases between them. Germline lookup yields CDR1 SGHDT and CDR2 YYEEEE.

The table lists this clone with a few counts. The V call is TRBV28, the J call TRBJ1-5, with 7 positions matching TRBD1. Germline V gene data show CDR1 as MDHEN and CDR2 as SYDVKM. CDR3 length: 13 amino acids. Losses at the gene ends were 6 bases for V and 7 bases for J; bases not matched to a gene: 6. CDR3 in DNA: TGTGCCAGCAGAATGACAGGGAGACAGCCCCAGCATTTT. It is translated as CASRMTGRQPQHF.

The rearrangement uses TRBV19 and TRBJ1-5; TRBD1 might be the D (5 bases). The CDR3 consists of 14 residues. V lost 4 bases and J 4 bases, leaving 11 bases between the germline ends. Germline V gene lookup returns CDR1 LNHDA and CDR2 SQIVND (reference sequence). CDR3 protein: CASSRAQENQPQHF. For the CDR3, the DNA is TGTGCCAGTAGTAGGGCACAGGAAAATCAGCCCCAGCATTTT.

The genes are TRBV29-1 and TRBJ2-1; D may be TRBD1 (6 bases). Germline CDR1 and CDR2: SQVTM and ANQGSEA. The length of the CDR3 is 12 residues. V shed 4 bases and J shed 6 bases, with 10 bases lying between them. CDR3 DNA sequence: TGCAGCGTTGTCACAGGGTTCAATGAGCAGTTCTTC. This encodes CSVVTGFNEQFF.

The J gene is TRBJ2-3, the V gene TRBV19; TRBD1 aligns across 11 bases. Per the germline V gene, CDR1 is LNHDA and CDR2 is SQIVND (reference sequence). The CDR3 extends over 17 amino acids. Germline trimming cut 4 bases from V and 1 base from J; bases unmatched to any gene: 7. CDR3 nucleotide sequence: TGTGCCAGTAGTACCGGGGACAGGGGGATCGGCACAGATACGCAGTATTTT. This translates into CASSTGDRGIGTDTQYF.

The rearrangement uses TRBV16 and TRBJ1-2, with D tentatively TRBD1 (5 bases). CDR1 KGHSY and CDR2 FQNENV come from the germline V gene. The CDR3 consists of 14 residues. V lost 1 base to trimming and J lost 8 bases, with 14 bases between them. The CDR3 loop is CASSQLGRGLGYTF. CDR3 in DNA: TGTGCCAGCAGCCAATTGGGAAGGGGTCTAGGCTACACCTTC.

This clone was seen once. The rearrangement links TRBV14 to TRBJ1-6; the D gene is possibly TRBD1 (5 bases). The germline gives CDR1 SGHDN, CDR2 FVKESK. The CDR3 contains 17 residues. Trimming took off 3 bases at V and 0 bases at J, with 12 bases between the two ends. CDR3 coding DNA: TGTGCCAGCAGCCAGACCTCCGGGGGCTCCTATAATTCACCCCTCCACTTT. The encoded protein is CASSQTSGGSYNSPLHF.

The CDR3 DNA reads as TGTGCCATCAGCCCACTAGCGGGGGAGAGCTCCTACGAGCAGTACTTC. Translation: CAISPLAGESSYEQYF. V usage is TRBV10-3 and J usage is TRBJ2-7, with 11 bases that match TRBD2. The CDR3 totals 16 residues. Losses at the gene ends were 6 bases for V and 0 bases for J; bases not matched to a gene: 7. Germline V lookup: CDR1 ENHRY, CDR2 SYGVKD.

This sequence joins TRBV5-4 and TRBJ2-6; TRBD2 is a possible D gene (5 bases). With 3 bases removed from V and 2 bases from J, the gap between germline ends came to 18 bases. The CDR3 spans 18 residues. Germline assignment: CDR1 SGHNT and CDR2 YYREEE (reference sequence). CDR3 in amino acids: CASSSLALRGPGANVLTF. The CDR3 DNA reads as TGTGCCAGCAGCTCCCTCGCCCTGAGAGGGCCTGGGGCCAACGTCCTGACTTTC.

The J gene is TRBJ2-3, the V gene TRBV7-2, with D possibly being TRBD1 (5 bases). There are 17 residues in the CDR3. V was trimmed by 1 base and J by 3 bases, leaving 17 bases between them. The germline V gene has CDR1 SGHTA and CDR2 FQGNSA. CDR3 sequence (DNA): TGTGCCAGCAGCTTAGATGCTTGGCAGGGTACGACAGATACGCAGTATTTT. Translating gives CASSLDAWQGTTDTQYF.

The V call is TRBV23-1, the J call TRBJ2-6; the D gene is possibly TRBD2 (8 bases). TRBV23-1 is filed as an ORF, its function uncertain. V was shortened by 10 bases and J by 2 bases, with 24 bases between the two germline ends. The CDR3 is 18 amino acids. CDR3: CATGREGCTGAGANVLTF. The DNA for the CDR3 is TGCGCCACCGGGAGGGAGGGCTGCACAGGGGCTGGGGCCAACGTCCTGACTTTC.

The chain combines TRBV5-6 with TRBJ2-7, with 10 bases aligning to TRBD2. The CDR3 length is 16 residues. With V trimmed by 4 bases and J by 3 bases, 10 bases remained unmatched. Germline V CDR1 and CDR2: SGHDT, YYEEEE. The CDR3 spells CASSTGTSVPFYEQYF. CDR3 in DNA: TGTGCCAGCAGCACCGGGACTAGCGTTCCATTCTACGAGCAGTACTTC.

The chain combines TRBV27 with TRBJ1-5, with a possible D match to TRBD1 (5 bases). The V and J ends lost 2 bases and 7 bases respectively, with 12 bases between them. Germline values: CDR1 MNHEY, CDR2 SMNVEV (reference sequence). The CDR3 has 14 amino acids. CDR3 nucleotide sequence: TGTGCCAGCAGTTTAGGAGGGACGGGGCAGCCCCAGCATTTT. This sequence encodes CASSLGGTGQPQHF.

The chain recombines TRBV3-1 (or the pseudogene TRBV3-2) with TRBJ1-4; TRBD1 aligns across 7 bases. CDR3 length: 17 amino acids. V shed 1 base and J 5 bases; nucleotides not matched to a gene: 10. Germline V CDR1 and CDR2: LGHDT, YNNKEL (reference sequence). CDR3: CASSQARQGRLNEKLFF. CDR3 sequence (DNA): TGTGCCAGCAGCCAAGCCCGACAGGGTAGGCTAAATGAAAAACTGTTTTTT.